The table lists the clone carrying this T cell receptor beta chain with a few counts. Its antigen is not identified. This specimen comes from a study of cytomegalovirus exposure and HLA in healthy donors. Study-wide context: Unique TCRs numbering some 80 million, obtained from HLA-typed donors, made up an early data release.

Study outcomes and limitations: Associated with cytomegalovirus, according to the listing, were around 160 TCR beta chains. A later analysis revealed that TCR association rates differed between HLA loci, peaking at DRB1 and bottoming out at HLA-C.

Vbeta (60) and Jbeta (13) primers were used in the PCR. The protocol was immunoSEQ multiplex PCR, while the TCRdb copy is restricted to in-frame clones and leaves out a portion. The table shows 97,000 or so clones, with 50% to 70% occurring only once. J gave up 8 bases and V 1 base, and 8 bases lay outside the gene matches. CDR3 length: 15 amino acids. The germline CDR1 and CDR2 sequences are SGHRS and YFSETQ. The receptor was derived from a human donor in good health. The chain has TRBV5-1 and TRBJ1-4, with 7 bases matching TRBD1. Material: PBMCs. The chain's CDR3 is CASSLSETGTEKLFF. CDR3 nucleotides: TGCGCCAGCAGCTTGTCTGAGACAGGGACAGAAAAACTGTTTTTT.